Below, 14 T cell receptor beta chains from the same sample are listed, as sequenced in a study of cytomegalovirus exposure and HLA in healthy donors. Amplification used 60 Vbeta primers and 13 Jbeta primers. The protocol was immunoSEQ multiplex PCR, while the TCRdb copy is restricted to in-frame clones and leaves out a portion. This sample yields around 170,000 clones, of which 82% are seen a single time; around 0.75% belongs to the top ten. The sequencing input was PBMCs. These receptors all stem from a woman under 30 in good health and CMV-seronegative.

This clone appeared a few times. The chain has TRBV11-2 and TRBJ1-1, with 11 bases aligning to TRBD1. The CDR3 is made up of 17 amino acids. From germline, CDR1 is SGHAT and CDR2 FQNNGV. Trimming cost V 3 bases and J 2 bases; bases outside gene matches: 8. The CDR3 DNA sequence: TGTGCCAGCAGCTTGCGGACAGGGGGCGCGAAAAACACTGAAGCTTTCTTT. It is translated as CASSLRTGGAKNTEAFF.

This chain links TRBV10-2 with TRBJ2-1; the D is unclear. The germline V gene encodes CDR1 WSHSY and CDR2 SAAADI. V was cut by 5 bases and J by 7 bases, with 15 bases left in between. This CDR3 contains 14 residues. CDR3: CASSPRHKANEQFF. DNA for the CDR3: TGCGCCAGCAGTCCGCGGCACAAAGCGAATGAGCAGTTCTTC.

This chain connects TRBV6-5 to TRBJ1-2; D uncertain. With 2 bases removed from V and 4 bases from J, the gap between germline ends came to 8 bases. This CDR3 has 13 amino acids. Germline CDR1 reads MNHEY; CDR2 reads SVGAGI. CDR3 residues: CASSYTPVYGYTF. The CDR3 nucleotides read TGTGCCAGCAGTTACACCCCAGTCTATGGCTACACCTTC.

V and J are TRBV11-3 and TRBJ2-5; D remains ambiguous. CDR3 size: 13 residues. Trimming took off 5 bases at V and 0 bases at J, with 7 bases between the two ends. The germline CDR1 and CDR2 sequences are SGHNT and YENEEA. This CDR3 reads CASSPPYQETQYF. DNA for the CDR3: TGTGCCAGCAGCCCTCCGTACCAAGAGACCCAGTACTTC.

In its sample, this clone was seen a few times. CDR3 loop: CASSLEGGQPQHF. The CDR3 DNA follows: TGTGCCAGCAGCTTAGAGGGGGGGCAGCCCCAGCATTTT. The V gene is TRBV7-9, the J gene TRBJ1-5, with a weak D call TRBD1 (6 bases). This CDR3 comprises 13 residues. The germline V gene encodes CDR1 SEHNR and CDR2 FQNEAQ (reference sequence). V was clipped by 1 base and J by 7 bases, with 8 bases between them.

The chain links TRBV7-9 to TRBJ2-1, with 8 bases matching TRBD2. The germline V gene encodes CDR1 SEHNR and CDR2 FQNEAQ (reference sequence). The CDR3 is 16 amino acids. Trimming cost V 3 bases and J 7 bases; bases outside gene matches: 11. This chain's CDR3 is CASSLIGTSKRNEQFF. The DNA for the CDR3 is TGTGCCAGCAGCTTGATAGGGACTAGTAAGCGGAATGAGCAGTTCTTC. The full variable domain, rest sourced from reference TRBV7-9 and TRBJ2-1, is DTGVSQNPRHKITKRGQNVTFRCDPISEHNRLYWYRQTLGQGPEFLTYFQNEAQLEKSRLLSDRFSAERPKGSFSTLEIQRTEQGDSAMYLCASSLIGTSKRNEQFFGPGTRLTVL.

This sequence joins TRBV7-2 and TRBJ1-4; 7 nucleotides match TRBD1. The V and J ends lost 4 bases and 9 bases, in that order; junction bases with no gene match: 8. CDR1 is SGHTA and CDR2 is FQGNSA in the germline V gene. The CDR3 has 14 residues. The CDR3 here is CASSSIGTAKKLFF. For the CDR3, the DNA is TGTGCCAGCAGCTCAATCGGGACAGCGAAAAAACTGTTTTTT. The variable domain in full, completed from reference TRBV7-2 and TRBJ1-4, reads GAGVSQSPSNKVTEKGKDVELRCDPISGHTALYWYRQSLGQGLEFLIYFQGNSAPDKSGLPSDRFSAERTGGSVSTLTIQRTQQEDSAVYLCASSSIGTAKKLFFGSGTQLSVL.

The J gene is TRBJ1-2, the V gene TRBV19; TRBD1 aligns across 8 bases. CDR1 is LNHDA and CDR2 is SQIVND in the germline V gene (reference sequence). The CDR3 spans 15 residues. J was trimmed by 6 bases and V by 4 bases; bases with no gene match: 10. The DNA of the CDR3 is TGTGCCAGTAGTACACCACAGGGGGTCCTGGATGGCTACACCTTC. Encoded protein: CASSTPQGVLDGYTF.

This clone occurred once. V gene TRBV9 combines with J gene TRBJ2-5, with 8 bases identical to TRBD1. The J call is in doubt because the DNA end fits TRBJ2-7 better. The length of the CDR3 is 14 residues. Germline CDR1 and CDR2: SGDLS and YYNGEE. The CDR3 nucleotides are TGTGCCAGCAGCCCTACAGGGGGGCTCGGCGAGCAGTACTTC. Translating gives CASSPTGGLGEQYF.

This chain joins TRBV27 and TRBJ2-7; unclear D gene. The CDR3 runs to 11 residues. The V end lost 5 bases, the J end lost 2 bases, and 4 bases lay between the germline ends. Germline CDR1 MNHEY, CDR2 SMNVEV (reference sequence). The CDR3 region has the DNA TGTGCCAGCAGTCCCGCCTACGAGCAGTACTTC. Residues: CASSPAYEQYF.

In its sample, this clone was seen a few times. V gene TRBV6-5 combines with J gene TRBJ1-5; 8 bases align to TRBD1. This CDR3 comprises 15 residues. Germline V gene lookup returns CDR1 MNHEY and CDR2 SVGAGI. V shed 6 bases, J shed 2 bases, and the junction held 6 bases outside the gene matches. The CDR3, as DNA: TGTGCCAGCAGAACAACAGGGGGTGGCAATCAGCCCCAGCATTTT. This translates into CASRTTGGGNQPQHF.

This rearrangement joins TRBV19 to TRBJ2-5, with TRBD1 as a possible D gene (5 bases). Trimming pared 5 bases from V and 5 bases from J, leaving 18 bases between. CDR1 and CDR2 from the germline V gene are LNHDA and SQIVND (reference sequence). The CDR3 runs to 15 residues. CDR3 in amino acids: CASSDPGWDKETQYF. CDR3 coding DNA: TGTGCCAGTAGTGACCCAGGGTGGGATAAGGAGACCCAGTACTTC.

This clone came up a few times. J is TRBJ1-2 and V is TRBV7-9; 7 nucleotides agree with TRBD1. The CDR3 covers 12 residues. CDR1 and CDR2 from the germline V gene are SEHNR and FQNEAQ (reference sequence). V lost 9 bases to trimming and J lost 2 bases; unmatched junction nucleotides: 3. CDR3 region: CASTGQNYGYTF. The CDR3 bases are TGTGCCAGTACGGGACAGAACTATGGCTACACCTTC.

The rearrangement uses TRBV29-1 and TRBJ2-1; TRBD2 matches at 12 bases. The CDR3 is 15 residues long. The ends lost 5 bases at V and 9 bases at J; junction bases unmatched: 11. Germline CDR1 is SQVTM and CDR2 is ANQGSEA. CDR3: CSVTPRLAGEAEQFF. For the CDR3, the DNA is TGCAGCGTTACCCCCCGACTAGCGGGAGAGGCTGAGCAGTTCTTC.